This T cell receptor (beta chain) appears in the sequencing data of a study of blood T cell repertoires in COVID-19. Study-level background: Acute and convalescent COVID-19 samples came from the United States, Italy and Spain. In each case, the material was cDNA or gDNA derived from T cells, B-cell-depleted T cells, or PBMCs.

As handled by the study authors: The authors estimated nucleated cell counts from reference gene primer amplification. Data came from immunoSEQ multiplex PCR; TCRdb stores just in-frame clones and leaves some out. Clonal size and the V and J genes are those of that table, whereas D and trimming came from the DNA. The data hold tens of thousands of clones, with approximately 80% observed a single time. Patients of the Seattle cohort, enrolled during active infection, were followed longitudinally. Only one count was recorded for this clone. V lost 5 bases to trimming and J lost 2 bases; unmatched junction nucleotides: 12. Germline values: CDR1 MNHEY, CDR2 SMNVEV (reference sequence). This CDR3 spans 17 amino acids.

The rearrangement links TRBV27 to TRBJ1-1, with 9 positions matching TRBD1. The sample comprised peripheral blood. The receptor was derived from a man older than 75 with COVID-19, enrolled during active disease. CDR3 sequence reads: CASSPLGLQGANTEAFF. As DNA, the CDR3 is TGTGCCAGCAGTCCTTTGGGCCTACAGGGGGCCAACACTGAAGCTTTCTTT.